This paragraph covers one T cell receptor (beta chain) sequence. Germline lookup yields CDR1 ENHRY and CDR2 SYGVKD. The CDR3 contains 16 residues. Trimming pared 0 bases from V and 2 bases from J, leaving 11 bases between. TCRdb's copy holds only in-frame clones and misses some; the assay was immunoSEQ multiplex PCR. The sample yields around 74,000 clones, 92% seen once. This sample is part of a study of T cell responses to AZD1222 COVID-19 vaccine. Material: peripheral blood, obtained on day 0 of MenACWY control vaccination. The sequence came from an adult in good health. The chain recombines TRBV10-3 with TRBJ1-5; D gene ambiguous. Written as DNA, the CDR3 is TGTGCCATCAGTGAGTCGTTGCAGCGTGGCAATCAGCCCCAGCATTTT. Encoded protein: CAISESLQRGNQPQHF.